Included here is one T cell receptor (beta chain) sequence, with context. Its antigen is currently unknown. The CDR3 has 15 residues. Trimming removed 6 bases from V and 5 bases from J; junction bases left unmatched: 11. CDR1 and CDR2 (germline): MNHNY, SVGAGI (reference sequence). The data derive from a study of T cell repertoires in cytomegalovirus infection. TCRdb used MiXCR to reprocess the reads, holding one entry per CDR3 protein. The data hold about 830,000 distinct CDR3 sequences, with less than 35% observed a single time. V gene TRBV6-6 combines with J gene TRBJ2-3; 7 bases agree with TRBD1. Specimen: cultured CD8+ T cells from PBMCs, collected from culture after CMV antigen stimulation. The receptor was isolated from a human donor in good health (CMV status not recorded). Some clones in this sample may be carry-over from other donors' samples. The CDR3 DNA reads TGTGCCAGCAGAGCCCTGGACAGGTTAAGAGATACGCAGTATTTT. This gives the protein CASRALDRLRDTQYF.